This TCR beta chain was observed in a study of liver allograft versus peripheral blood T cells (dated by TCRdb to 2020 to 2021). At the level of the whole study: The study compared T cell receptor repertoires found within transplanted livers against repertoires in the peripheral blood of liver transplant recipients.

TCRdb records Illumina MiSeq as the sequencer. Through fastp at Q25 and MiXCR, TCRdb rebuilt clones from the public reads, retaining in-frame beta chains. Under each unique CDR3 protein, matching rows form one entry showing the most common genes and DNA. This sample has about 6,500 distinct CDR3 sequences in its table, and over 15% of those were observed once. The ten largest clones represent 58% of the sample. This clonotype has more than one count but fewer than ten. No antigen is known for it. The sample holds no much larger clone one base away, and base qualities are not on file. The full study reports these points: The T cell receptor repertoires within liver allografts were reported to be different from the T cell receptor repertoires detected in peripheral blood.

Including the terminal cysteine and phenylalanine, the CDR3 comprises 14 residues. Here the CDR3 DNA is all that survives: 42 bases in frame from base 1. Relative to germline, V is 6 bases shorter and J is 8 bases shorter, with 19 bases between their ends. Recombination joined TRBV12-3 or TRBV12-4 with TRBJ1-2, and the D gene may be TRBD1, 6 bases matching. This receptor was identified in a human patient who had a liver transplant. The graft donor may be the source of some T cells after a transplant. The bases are TGTGCCAGCAGCCCTGGGGGCCCCCTCGGCGGCTACACCTTC. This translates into CASSPGGPLGGYTF.